This T cell receptor beta chain was retrieved from a study of CD8 T cells in ankylosing spondylitis. TCRdb independently ran MiXCR on the 5' RACE reads; one entry per CDR3 protein. This sample carries 200,000 to 250,000 distinct CDR3 sequences, about 10% of them seen once, and the ten largest clones take over 20%. This CDR3 spans 15 amino acids. Germline CDR1 and CDR2: MNHNS and SASEGT. This clonotype showed up many times. The junction departs from the called germline gene at one end, perhaps through a read error. The chain recombines TRBV6-1 with TRBJ2-1; 10 nucleotides align to TRBD2. The clonotype comes from a male donor with ankylosing spondylitis or in good health (not recorded which). The sample comprised blood, either unsorted or a sorted T cell fraction (not recorded which). This CDR3 reads CASNEGLADYNEQFF. CDR3 DNA: TGTGCCAGCAATGAAGGACTAGCGGATTACAATGAGCAGTTCTTC.